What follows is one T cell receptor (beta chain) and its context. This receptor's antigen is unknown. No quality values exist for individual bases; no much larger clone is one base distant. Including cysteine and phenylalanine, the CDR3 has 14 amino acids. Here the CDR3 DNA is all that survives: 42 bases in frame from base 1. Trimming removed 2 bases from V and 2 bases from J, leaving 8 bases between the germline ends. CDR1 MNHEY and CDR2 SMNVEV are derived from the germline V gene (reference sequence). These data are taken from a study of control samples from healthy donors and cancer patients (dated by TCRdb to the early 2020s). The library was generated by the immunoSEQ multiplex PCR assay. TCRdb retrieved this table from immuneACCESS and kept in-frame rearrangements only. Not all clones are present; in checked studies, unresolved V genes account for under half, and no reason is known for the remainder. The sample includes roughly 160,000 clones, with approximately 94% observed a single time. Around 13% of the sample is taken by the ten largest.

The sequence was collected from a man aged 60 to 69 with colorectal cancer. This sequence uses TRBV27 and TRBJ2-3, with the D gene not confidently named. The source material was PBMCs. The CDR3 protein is CASSLEMATDTQYF. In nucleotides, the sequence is TGTGCCAGCAGTTTAGAAATGGCCACAGATACGCAGTATTTT.